The 7 T cell receptor beta chains listed next were all sequenced from one sample in a study of T-cell reconstitution after alpha-beta-depleted transplantation in children. The authors prepared the TCRbeta library with unique molecular identifiers. TCRdb re-called the PCR reads with MiXCR, one entry per CDR3 protein. Altogether about 200,000 distinct CDR3 sequences are present, roughly 6% being singletons, with the ten largest covering 4.5%. The specimen comprised PBMCs, sampled before TCRalphabeta/CD19-depleted stem cell transplant. Every receptor here comes from a girl in the first two years of life with combined immunodeficiency, due to receive a stem cell transplant.

The chain recombines TRBV12-3 or TRBV12-4 with TRBJ2-5, with TRBD2 matching 15 bases. The J segment lost 4 bases and the V segment lost 6 bases, leaving 6 bases of the junction unmatched. The CDR3 sequence is 16 residues long. CDR3 region: CASREGLAGGVETQYF. The CDR3 DNA follows: TGTGCCAGCAGGGAGGGACTAGCGGGAGGAGTAGAGACCCAGTACTTC.

This clonotype appeared many times. CDR3 amino acids: CSVDRSGTSVTDTQYF. The CDR3 DNA is TGCAGTGTCGATCGATCGGGGACTAGCGTCACAGATACGCAGTATTTT. The J gene is TRBJ2-3, the V gene TRBV20-1, with 10 bases that match TRBD2. V lost 7 bases to trimming and J lost 2 bases; unmatched junction nucleotides: 12. The CDR3 runs to 16 residues. Germline CDR1 DFQATT, CDR2 SNEGSKA (reference sequence).

Comment on this clonotype: This sequence may be a read error, since a much larger clone differs from it by one base. The chain employs TRBV20-1 and TRBJ1-1; no definite D call. From germline, CDR1 is DFQATT and CDR2 SNEGSKA (reference sequence). There are 14 residues in the CDR3. CDR3 sequence reads: CSAGDLVARTEAFF. DNA for the CDR3: TGCAGTGCTGGAGATCTCGTGGCTAGAACTGAAGCTTTCTTT.

This clonotype was detected a few times. This chain joins TRBV5-6 and TRBJ2-5; the match to TRBD1 covers 8 bases. Germline loops: CDR1 SGHDT, CDR2 YYEEEE. The CDR3 is 14 amino acids. Germline trimming cut 4 bases from V and 5 bases from J; bases unmatched to any gene: 7. The CDR3 DNA follows: TGTGCCAGCAGCAGAGGGACAGGTGCGGAGACCCAGTACTTC. It translates to CASSRGTGAETQYF.

The table lists this clonotype with many counts. The CDR3 DNA sequence: TGCAGTGCTAGAGATTTCCGGGACAGCGTTTCCTACGAGCAGTACTTC. Translation gives CSARDFRDSVSYEQYF. The rearrangement links TRBV20-1 to TRBJ2-7; 7 bases match TRBD1. This CDR3 is 16 amino acids long. Germline V CDR1 and CDR2: DFQATT, SNEGSKA (reference sequence). The V gene end was trimmed by 0 bases and the J gene end by 1 base; junction bases not matched to a gene: 9.

Many counts were recorded for this clonotype. The V and J genes are TRBV4-1 and TRBJ2-7; 8 bases map to TRBD2. V was clipped by 1 base and J by 5 bases; unmatched bases: 7. The CDR3 consists of 15 residues. The germline V gene encodes CDR1 MGHRA and CDR2 YSYEKL. CDR3 coding DNA: TGCGCCAGCAGCCAAGTAGGTCTAGCGGGTGACGAGCAGTACTTC. This translates into CASSQVGLAGDEQYF.

The chain combines TRBV4-3 with TRBJ1-5; weak D call: TRBD1 (6 bases). V lost 0 bases, J lost 5 bases, and 14 bases lay in between. The CDR3 has 16 amino acids. Germline-derived CDR1 and CDR2 are LGHNA and YSLEER. For the CDR3, the DNA is TGCGCCAGCAGCCAAGATTGGGGGGACACCTATCAGCCCCAGCATTTT. As protein: CASSQDWGDTYQPQHF.